The TCR beta chain under discussion was sequenced for a study of T cells in Graves' hyperthyroidism and ophthalmopathy. Findings and caveats of the study: It was a median about seven months before onset that the model predicted ophthalmopathy. The majority of expanded thyroid clonotypes above 0.001 also appeared in blood.

The CDR3 has 14 amino acids. Unmatched junction bases numbered 5, after V lost 5 bases and J lost 3 bases. CDR1 and CDR2 (germline): MDHEN, SYDVKM. Investigators excluded patients with uncontrolled infection, other autoimmune disease, pregnancy or lactation. This clonotype was counted ten times or more. The antigen remains undetermined. The source material, RNA transcripts, was used to amplify TCR beta CDR3 regions. TCR CDR3 regions were first amplified by RT-PCR with HTBI primers. TCRdb redid the calling of the multiplex PCR reads with MiXCR, one entry per CDR3 protein. The sample has a few hundred thousand distinct CDR3 sequences, less than 20% seen once.

Material: blood. The sequence came from a woman aged 50 to 65 with Graves' hyperthyroidism. J is TRBJ2-5 and V is TRBV28, with 8 bases that match TRBD2. The CDR3 reads CASSKRAGEETQYF. The CDR3 nucleotides read TGTGCCAGCAGTAAAAGAGCGGGAGAAGAGACCCAGTACTTC. The full variable domain, with the rest looked up from reference TRBV28 and TRBJ2-5, is DVKVTQSSRYLVKRTGEKVFLECVQDMDHENMFWYRQDPGLGLRLIYFSYDVKMKEKGDIPEGYSVSREKKERFSLILESASTNQTSMYLCASSKRAGEETQYFGPGTRLLVL.